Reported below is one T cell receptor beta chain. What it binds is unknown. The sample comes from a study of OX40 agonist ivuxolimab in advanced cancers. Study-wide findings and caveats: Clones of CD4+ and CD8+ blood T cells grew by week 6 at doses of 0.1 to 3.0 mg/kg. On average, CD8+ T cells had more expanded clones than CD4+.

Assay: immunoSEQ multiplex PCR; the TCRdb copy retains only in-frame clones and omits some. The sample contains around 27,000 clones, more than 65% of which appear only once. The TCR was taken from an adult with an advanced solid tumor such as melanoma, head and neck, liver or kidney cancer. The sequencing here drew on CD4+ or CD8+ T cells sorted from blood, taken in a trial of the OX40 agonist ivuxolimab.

The CDR3 spells CASRDLQGRQYF. As DNA, the CDR3 is TGTGCCAGCAGAGATCTACAGGGTCGGCAGTACTTC. This chain connects TRBV6-5 to TRBJ2-7; D is perhaps TRBD1 (6 bases). The germline V gene encodes CDR1 MNHEY and CDR2 SVGAGI. Trimming shortened V by 6 bases and J by 9 bases, and 15 bases separated the two germline ends. The CDR3 consists of 12 residues.